Presented here are 23 T cell receptor beta chains from one specimen sequenced in a study of early T cells in non-severe SARS-CoV-2 infection. TCRdb reprocessed the 5' RACE reads via MiXCR and lists one record per CDR3 protein. This table holds 100,000 to 120,000 distinct CDR3 sequences, over 9.5% found once. The sequencing used whole blood, collected at baseline. These receptors were taken from an adult who was a healthcare worker with PCR-confirmed SARS-CoV-2 infection or an uninfected control (not recorded which).

This clonotype showed up many times. J is TRBJ2-1 and V is TRBV6-5; D not certain. Germline CDR1 and CDR2: MNHEY and SVGAGI. Trimming shortened V by 6 bases and J by 4 bases, and 7 bases separated the two germline ends. This CDR3 has 12 amino acids. The CDR3 protein is CASRGRYNEQFF. The CDR3 DNA sequence: TGTGCCAGCAGAGGAAGATACAATGAGCAGTTCTTC.

This clonotype appeared a few times. The chain links TRBV5-8 to TRBJ1-5; D remains ambiguous. The V and J ends lost 0 bases and 6 bases respectively, with 16 bases between them. The CDR3 spans 16 residues. Germline-derived CDR1 and CDR2 are SGHTS and YDEGEE. In DNA form, the CDR3 reads TGTGCCAGCAGCTTGGATCCAGTCACGGTCTCTCAGCCCCAGCATTTT. This codes for CASSLDPVTVSQPQHF.

This clonotype came up many times. This sequence joins TRBV18 and TRBJ1-1, with D uncertain. The V and J ends lost 3 bases and 4 bases respectively, with 12 bases between them. Germline CDR1 KGHSH, CDR2 LQKENI. This CDR3 has 14 amino acids. CDR3 nucleotide sequence: TGTGCCAGCTCACCTACCGACATGTCCACTGAAGCTTTCTTT. This codes for CASSPTDMSTEAFF.

The sample holds a few counts of this clonotype. The chain recombines TRBV6-1 with TRBJ2-5; D possibly matches TRBD1 or TRBD2 (5 bases each). Trimming left V 8 bases short and J 5 bases short, with 30 bases between. In germline, CDR1 is MNHNS, CDR2 SASEGT. This CDR3 comprises 18 residues. The CDR3 nucleotides read TGTGCCAGCTCCGAGGGCAGGGTTGTTAATTCGCTGGTGGAGACCCAGTACTTC. Protein sequence: CASSEGRVVNSLVETQYF.

The chain is built from TRBV7-2 and TRBJ2-5; D gene unclear. This CDR3 contains 12 residues. Trimming took 3 bases from V and 1 from J, leaving 3 bases between them. From germline, CDR1 is SGHTA and CDR2 FQGNSA. Here the CDR3 reads CASSFPQETQYF. The CDR3 nucleotides read TGTGCCAGCAGCTTTCCCCAAGAGACCCAGTACTTC.

V is TRBV6-2 or TRBV6-3 and J is TRBJ1-5; no reliable D call. V was clipped by 4 bases and J by 3 bases, with 4 bases between them. Germline CDR1 MNHEY, CDR2 SVGEGT. The CDR3 loop spans 12 amino acids. This CDR3 is CASSFLNQPQHF. The CDR3 DNA sequence: TGTGCCAGCAGTTTTCTCAATCAGCCCCAGCATTTT.

V is TRBV27 and J is TRBJ1-6; D gene uncertain. This CDR3 contains 13 residues. Between the trimmed V and J ends, which lost 8 bases and 1 base, there was a span of 6 bases. Germline CDR1 and CDR2: MNHEY and SMNVEV (reference sequence). The CDR3: CASSASYNSPLHF. The CDR3 region has the DNA TGTGCCAGCTCCGCGTCCTATAATTCACCCCTCCACTTT.

This clonotype was found a few times. J is TRBJ2-1 and V is TRBV3-2; the tabulated D call, TRBD2, remains unverified against the DNA. TRBV3-2 is a pseudogene. The CDR3 length is 22 residues. CDR3 sequence reads: CASSQEVLAGGITSASYNEQFF. CDR3 bases: TGTGCCAGCAGCCAAGAAGTACTAGCGGGAGGCATAACCTCGGCATCATACAATGAGCAGTTCTTC.

The CDR3 protein is CAILQGYNEQFF. CDR3 bases: TGTGCCATCCTACAGGGATACAATGAGCAGTTCTTC. The chain is built from TRBV11-2 and TRBJ2-1; TRBD1 is a possible D gene (6 bases). Germline CDR1 reads SGHAT; CDR2 reads FQNNGV. Trimming left V 10 bases short and J 4 bases short, with 11 bases between. The CDR3 has 12 residues.

A remark on this clonotype: The junction and the germline gene differ at one end; a read error may be behind it. The genes are TRBV20-1 and TRBJ1-4, with TRBD1 identical over 7 bases. The CDR3 is 15 residues long. Germline CDR1 reads DFQATT; CDR2 reads SNEGSKA (reference sequence). CDR3 nucleotides: TGCAGTGCTCGAGAACGACAGGGTGGTATTGAAAAACTGTTTTTT. Amino acid sequence: CSARERQGGIEKLFF.

This clonotype came up a few times. The rearrangement links TRBV12-3 or TRBV12-4 to TRBJ2-1, with D unresolved. The CDR3 runs to 13 residues. The V gene lost 2 bases and the J gene lost 5 bases, with 7 bases spanning the gap. This chain's CDR3 is CASSLHGNNEQFF. The CDR3 bases are TGTGCCAGCAGTTTACACGGAAACAATGAGCAGTTCTTC.

The rearrangement links TRBV5-1 to TRBJ2-2; no firm D call. V lost 0 bases to trimming and J lost 1 base, with 7 bases between them. Germline CDR1 is SGHRS and CDR2 is YFSETQ. The CDR3 contains 15 residues. In DNA, the CDR3 is TGCGCCAGCAGCTTGGGAGCAGGGAACACCGGGGAGCTGTTTTTT. Translated: CASSLGAGNTGELFF.

This clonotype was counted a few times. This chain's CDR3 is CSARGQGGETQYF. CDR3 nucleotide sequence: TGCAGTGCTAGAGGACAGGGAGGAGAGACCCAGTACTTC. The chain joins TRBV20-1 to TRBJ2-5; D may be TRBD1 (7 bases). V shed 1 base and J shed 4 bases, with 10 bases lying between them. There are 13 residues in the CDR3. CDR1 is DFQATT and CDR2 is SNEGSKA in the germline V gene (reference sequence).

The chain has TRBV6-5 and TRBJ1-2; TRBD1 is a possible D gene (6 bases). The CDR3 covers 13 residues. The germline V and J ends were trimmed by 4 bases and 8 bases, with 14 bases remaining between them. Per germline, CDR1 MNHEY and CDR2 SVGAGI. CDR3 nucleotides: TGTGCCAGCAGTTTCCGGGGGCTCCAAGGCTACACCTTC. Translated: CASSFRGLQGYTF.

This clonotype was observed a few times. The chain employs TRBV7-6 and TRBJ2-7; the match to TRBD2 covers 8 bases. V trimming: 5 bases; J trimming: 2 bases; junction bases outside the gene matches: 8. In germline, CDR1 is SGHVS, CDR2 FNYEAQ. CDR3 length: 15 amino acids. DNA of the CDR3: TGTGCCAGCAGCCTTCGAAGCGGGGGTACCTACGAGCAGTACTTC. Translating gives CASSLRSGGTYEQYF.

This clonotype was seen a few times. The chain is built from TRBV20-1 and TRBJ1-2; D gene unclear. CDR1 and CDR2 (germline): DFQATT, SNEGSKA (reference sequence). The CDR3 is 13 amino acids. Between the trimmed V and J ends, which lost 3 bases and 4 bases, there was a span of 12 bases. The CDR3 region is CSASAGHSYGYTF. The CDR3 region has the DNA TGCAGTGCTAGTGCCGGGCATAGCTATGGCTACACCTTC.

To note about this clonotype: The junction departs from the called germline gene at one end, perhaps through a read error. This chain uses TRBV28 with TRBJ1-2; D is ambiguous. Germline-derived CDR1 and CDR2 are MDHEN and SYDVKM. The CDR3 has 11 amino acids. The CDR3 bases are TGTGCCAGCAGTTTTGACTCCGGGTTTTACTTC. Amino acids: CASSFDSGFYF.

The table lists this clonotype with a few counts. The chain uses TRBV7-2 and TRBJ2-1; TRBD2 is a possible D gene (6 bases). Germline V gives CDR1 SGHTA, CDR2 FQGNSA. CDR3 size: 13 residues. V lost 5 bases, J lost 6 bases, and 11 bases lay in between. This CDR3 is CASSSQRANEQFF. As DNA, the CDR3 is TGTGCCAGCAGCAGCCAGCGGGCCAATGAGCAGTTCTTC.

CDR3 loop: CASSSRASGRDEQFF. The CDR3 bases are TGTGCCAGCAGTTCCCGGGCCTCGGGGCGGGATGAGCAGTTCTTC. The V gene is TRBV28, the J gene TRBJ2-1, with D perhaps matching TRBD1 or TRBD2 (5 bases each). Germline values: CDR1 MDHEN, CDR2 SYDVKM. Trimming removed 4 bases at V and 8 bases at J, with 18 bases between. This CDR3 comprises 15 residues.

V is TRBV5-1 and J is TRBJ1-1; TRBD1 agrees at 7 bases. CDR3 length: 16 residues. Trimming removed 3 bases from V and 0 bases from J; junction bases left unmatched: 8. CDR1 SGHRS and CDR2 YFSETQ come from the germline V gene. The CDR3 is CASSSLGQNMNTEAFF. In nucleotides, the CDR3 is TGCGCCAGCAGCTCCTTGGGACAGAACATGAACACTGAAGCTTTCTTT.

This chain joins TRBV4-1 and TRBJ2-5; D is possibly TRBD2 (6 bases). V shed 4 bases and J shed 4 bases, with 19 bases lying between them. CDR1 and CDR2 from the germline V gene are MGHRA and YSYEKL. The CDR3 extends over 16 amino acids. CDR3 sequence reads: CASSLRWGVGGETQYF. CDR3 bases: TGCGCCAGCAGCCTTCGCTGGGGGGTAGGTGGAGAGACCCAGTACTTC.

This clonotype was detected only a few times. The rearrangement uses TRBV19 and TRBJ2-1; 9 nucleotides line up with TRBD1. Trimming cost V 6 bases and J 1 base; bases outside gene matches: 4. Germline lookup yields CDR1 LNHDA and CDR2 SQIVND (reference sequence). This CDR3 has 15 amino acids. CDR3 sequence reads: CASRGQGPSYNEQFF. CDR3 coding DNA: TGTGCCAGTAGGGGACAGGGCCCTTCCTACAATGAGCAGTTCTTC. The full variable domain, its missing parts supplied by reference TRBV19 and TRBJ2-1, is DGGITQSPKYLFRKEGQNVTLSCEQNLNHDAMYWYRQDPGQGLRLIYYSQIVNDFQKGDIAEGYSVSREKKESFPLTVTSAQKNPTAFYLCASRGQGPSYNEQFFGPGTRLTVL.

This clonotype was observed a handful of times. DNA for the CDR3: TGTGCCAGCAGTTTAAAGCCAGGTAGACTGATTAGCTCCTACAATGAGCAGTTCTTC. Translation: CASSLKPGRLISSYNEQFF. The chain uses TRBV27 and TRBJ2-1, with D unresolved. From germline, CDR1 is MNHEY and CDR2 SMNVEV (reference sequence). Trimming removed 2 bases at V and 0 bases at J, with 20 bases between. There are 19 residues in the CDR3.